This TCR beta chain is from a study of T cells in Graves' hyperthyroidism and ophthalmopathy. Looking at the study overall: The initial diagnosis was the point when peripheral blood was collected, ahead of any treatment.

Amplified TCR beta CDR3 regions derived from RNA transcripts. The study used the HTBI primer set for a first-round RT-PCR of the TCR CDR3. TCRdb itself ran the multiplex PCR reads through MiXCR, one entry per CDR3 protein. The table lists about 600,000 distinct CDR3 sequences, approximately 16% of them singletons. The CDR3 consists of 18 residues. J was trimmed by 0 bases and V by 0 bases; bases with no gene match: 7. CDR1 and CDR2 from the germline V gene are LNHDA and SQIVND (reference sequence). The sample was blood. The chain couples TRBV19 to TRBJ2-7; 11 bases are shared with TRBD1. The sequence came from a woman aged 40 to 50 with Graves' ophthalmopathy. CDR3 region: CASSIDVFGTGGSYEQYF. The CDR3 nucleotides are TGTGCCAGTAGTATAGACGTCTTCGGGACAGGGGGCTCCTACGAGCAGTACTTC.